The source of this T cell receptor beta chain is a study of T cell repertoires in cytomegalovirus infection. Overall study: Carrying CMV and the relevant HLA type showed in public TCR beta signatures. Regarding the study as a whole: The ex vivo response was dominated by HLA-C-restricted CMV-specific TCR beta clonotypes. Summed frequency of public TCR beta families distinguished CMV carriers with the relevant HLA.

V gave up 5 bases and J gave up 2 bases, with 12 bases separating them. The CDR3 has 13 amino acids. Germline V CDR1 and CDR2: DFQATT, SNEGSKA (reference sequence). TCRdb redid the calling of the reads with MiXCR, one entry per CDR3 protein. The table includes more than 250,000 distinct CDR3 sequences, around 13% detected once. For this clonotype: Its target is not known.

This TCR derives from a human donor in good health (CMV status not recorded). Some clones in this sample may be carry-over from other donors' samples. V is TRBV20-1 and J is TRBJ1-2, with D tentatively TRBD1 (6 bases). Input material: PBMCs. CDR3 DNA sequence: TGCAGTGCTCGCCGGGACAACAACTATGGCTACACCTTC. Its translation: CSARRDNNYGYTF.